This T cell receptor beta chain was recorded in a study of blood T cell repertoires in COVID-19. The CDR3 sequence is 15 residues long. In germline, CDR1 is MNHEY, CDR2 SVGAGI. V gave up 2 bases and J gave up 2 bases, with 13 bases separating them. This clone was observed a few times. In assigning cohorts, the study relied on participant-reported clinical history. Sequencing was performed with immunoSEQ multiplex PCR; in TCRdb, only in-frame clones are kept and a portion is missing. The data contain 180,000 or so clones, approximately 80% of them singletons. This chain uses TRBV6-5 with TRBJ2-7; no definite D call. The specimen sequenced was PBMCs or T cells enriched from blood (not recorded which). The origin of this receptor is a man aged 50-59 years who had recovered from COVID-19. The CDR3 DNA reads TGTGCCAGCAGTTACGTGGCGGATTACGCCTACGAGCAGTACTTC. Amino acid sequence: CASSYVADYAYEQYF.